This T cell receptor (beta chain) originates from a study of spatial heterogeneity in lung cancer (dated by TCRdb to the late 2010s). Regarding the study in general: Beta-chain transcripts were consistently detected in greater numbers than alpha-chain transcripts, which likely reflected higher beta-chain transcript abundance. In tumor regions, TCR transcript counts showed a strong correlation with a T cell transcriptional module score derived from matched bulk RNA-seq. In the raw uncorrected reads, each unique combination of TCR and UMI appeared on average more than ten times. In non-small cell lung cancer, the study quantitatively compared TCR alpha and beta repertoires across several tumor regions, matched nontumor lung, and blood. TCR repertoire features were related to nonsynonymous mutation counts determined by whole-exome sequencing of tumor tissue. Both alpha and beta chains were TCR-sequenced in samples taken at surgery, namely 220 tumor regions, 64 matched nontumor lung samples and a few dozen PBMC samples.

This clonotype has just a few counts. Which antigen it targets is not known. No per-base quality is available; no much larger clone lies one base away. CDR1 DFQATT and CDR2 SNEGSKA were looked up in the germline V gene (reference sequence). The CDR3 runs 16 residues from the cysteine to the phenylalanine. Of all the DNA, just the CDR3 is kept, 48 bases in frame from base 1. V has 5 bases trimmed and J has 4 bases trimmed; junction bases matching no gene number 7. The label giving this sample's time point can be read as: sample taken at primary tumor resection. Samples were obtained from approximately 76 patients with early-stage, untreated non-small cell lung cancer from the lung TRACERx cohort. For TCR sequencing, whole RNA was extracted from tumor and nontumor lung tissue, or from cryopreserved PBMC samples, and no cell sorting was done. Patients were selected for TCR sequencing only if sufficient RNA was available from at least two tumor regions. Tumor and adjacent nontumor lung specimens were reviewed by a lung pathologist before selection.

Libraries were prepared through 5' RACE. Sequencing relied on a NextSeq 500. The TCR library protocol attached a unique molecular identifier to each TCR cDNA molecule to allow correction of PCR and sequencing errors. The authors' pipeline ran thus. TCR identification, UMI-based error correction and CDR3 extraction were performed with Decombinator tools. Expanded TCRs were defined as those above a frequency of 2 per 1,000, corresponding to the top 1% of the tumor frequency distribution. Expanded tumor TCRs statistically deemed absent (corrected P<0.05) from at least one tumor region were classed as regional, and all other expanded tumor TCRs were classed as ubiquitous. Each repertoire was subsampled 100 times to 5,000 TCRs, after which Renyi diversity was computed with the R vegan package. To build CDR3 similarity networks, amino acid triplet string-kernel similarity was used, and CDR3s were connected when their pairwise similarity was above 0.82. TCRdb passed the public sequencing reads through fastp at Q25 and MiXCR, retaining productive beta sequences. Every entry covers one CDR3 protein and lists the most common genes and DNA from its rows. TCRdb, not the authors, supplied the V and J calls. The sample records nearly 25,000 distinct CDR3 sequences, roughly 9% of which are singletons. 7.7% of the sample is taken by the ten largest.

The study at large found these results: A correlation was observed between the number of expanded intratumoral alpha and beta TCRs and the tumor nonsynonymous mutation count. Additional single-cell paired TCR alpha and beta sequencing was considered necessary to confirm, at a functional level, the hypothesis that regional TCRs recognize regional mutations. TCR-seq coverage of tumor T cells was estimated to be only roughly 7.5% for alpha chains and around 13% for beta chains. Counts of ubiquitous and regional expanded TCRs correlated with counts of ubiquitous and regional nonsynonymous mutations, respectively.

The sequence links TRBV20-1 to TRBJ2-5, with 16 central nucleotides matching TRBD2. Sequences were derived from lung tumor tissue, sampled at surgery. The source of this sequence is a male donor with early-stage non-small cell lung cancer. The sequenced DNA is TGCAGTGCTCCGGGACTAGCGGGGGGGCTTGGAGAGACCCAGTACTTC. The resulting protein is CSAPGLAGGLGETQYF.